A selection of T cell receptor beta chains follows, all from one sample in a study of blood T cell repertoires in COVID-19. The data were produced by immunoSEQ multiplex PCR, yet TCRdb's version contains in-frame clones alone and is incomplete. Of about 310,000 clones listed, 87% were seen once; the top ten hold 8.9%. The specimen was PBMCs or T cells enriched from blood (not recorded which). All receptors come from a woman aged 18 to 35 who had recovered from COVID-19. CDR3s include the opening cysteine and the closing phenylalanine or tryptophan. The D gene is left open where the match is weak. Rows give clone size only sometimes, using once, few, many, or a class for an expanded clone.

j_gene: TRBJ2-3; d_gene: TRBD1; abundance: -; v_gene: TRBV19; CDR3aa: CASRGFGTDTQYF; CDR3nt: TGTGCCAGCAGGGGGTTCGGCACAGATACGCAGTATTTT
j_gene: TRBJ1-5; d_gene: TRBD1; abundance: once; v_gene: TRBV2; CDR3aa: CASSGNRGQPQHF; CDR3nt: TGTGCCAGCAGTGGAAACAGGGGCCAGCCCCAGCATTTT
j_gene: TRBJ2-7; d_gene: -; abundance: -; v_gene: TRBV6-1; CDR3aa: CASSEFPRQESFYEQYF; CDR3nt: TGTGCCAGCAGTGAATTCCCCCGACAGGAAAGTTTCTACGAGCAGTACTTC
j_gene: TRBJ2-3; d_gene: TRBD1; abundance: -; v_gene: TRBV4-2; CDR3aa: CASSPRQGYLTDTQYF; CDR3nt: TGTGCCAGCAGCCCTAGACAGGGGTATTTGACAGATACGCAGTATTTT
j_gene: TRBJ1-4; d_gene: TRBD1; abundance: -; v_gene: TRBV11-2; CDR3aa: CASSFSGGAYEKLFF; CDR3nt: TGTGCCAGCAGCTTTTCAGGGGGCGCGTATGAAAAACTGTTTTTT
j_gene: TRBJ2-7; d_gene: TRBD1; abundance: -; v_gene: TRBV28; CDR3aa: CASSSPGQANYEQYF; CDR3nt: TGTGCCAGCAGTTCTCCGGGACAGGCCAACTACGAGCAGTACTTC
j_gene: TRBJ1-1; d_gene: -; abundance: -; v_gene: TRBV9; CDR3aa: CASSVDPRMNTEAFF; CDR3nt: TGTGCCAGCAGCGTAGATCCCAGGATGAACACTGAAGCTTTCTTT
j_gene: TRBJ2-1; d_gene: TRBD2; abundance: -; v_gene: TRBV9; CDR3aa: CASSGPSGLPNEQFF; CDR3nt: TGTGCCAGCAGCGGACCTTCGGGACTACCTAATGAGCAGTTCTTC
j_gene: TRBJ1-1; d_gene: -; abundance: -; v_gene: TRBV7-8; CDR3aa: CASSLVSRGENEAFF; CDR3nt: TGTGCCAGCAGCTTAGTTAGCAGGGGTGAGAACGAAGCTTTCTTT
j_gene: TRBJ2-1; d_gene: TRBD2; abundance: -; v_gene: TRBV25-1; CDR3aa: CASSDPASGSYNEQFF; CDR3nt: TGTGCCAGCAGTGATCCCGCTAGCGGCTCCTACAATGAGCAGTTCTTC
j_gene: TRBJ2-1; d_gene: -; abundance: -; v_gene: TRBV14; CDR3aa: CASSQASSYNEQFF; CDR3nt: TGTGCCAGCAGCCAAGCTAGCAGCTACAATGAGCAGTTCTTC
j_gene: TRBJ2-7; d_gene: -; abundance: -; v_gene: TRBV12-3/TRBV12-4; CDR3aa: CASSFGIAGEQYF; CDR3nt: TGTGCCAGCAGTTTCGGTATTGCGGGCGAGCAGTACTTC
j_gene: TRBJ1-1; d_gene: TRBD1; abundance: -; v_gene: TRBV4-3; CDR3aa: CASSPGGILGHTEAFF; CDR3nt: TGCGCCAGCAGCCCAGGGGGGATTTTGGGGCACACTGAAGCTTTCTTT
j_gene: TRBJ1-3; d_gene: -; abundance: -; v_gene: TRBV5-8; CDR3aa: CASSPRHSGNTIYF; CDR3nt: TGTGCCAGCAGTCCCCGACACTCTGGAAACACCATATATTTT
j_gene: TRBJ2-7; d_gene: -; abundance: -; v_gene: TRBV9; CDR3aa: CASSAGGRGSRYEQYF; CDR3nt: TGTGCCAGCAGCGCCGGGGGAAGGGGCTCCCGGTACGAGCAGTACTTC
j_gene: TRBJ1-1; d_gene: TRBD1; abundance: -; v_gene: TRBV6-5; CDR3aa: CASRGTVNTEAFF; CDR3nt: TGTGCCAGCAGAGGGACAGTGAACACTGAAGCTTTCTTT
j_gene: TRBJ1-4; d_gene: -; abundance: -; v_gene: TRBV6-1; CDR3aa: CASSEAYNPRGGEKLFF; CDR3nt: TGTGCCAGCAGTGAAGCGTACAACCCAAGGGGAGGTGAAAAACTGTTTTTT
j_gene: TRBJ2-7; d_gene: -; abundance: -; v_gene: TRBV21-1; CDR3aa: CAREDTYEQYF; CDR3nt: TGTGCCAGGGAGGATACCTACGAGCAGTACTTC
j_gene: TRBJ2-1; d_gene: TRBD1; abundance: -; v_gene: TRBV12-3/TRBV12-4; CDR3aa: CASSPGTGNEQFF; CDR3nt: TGTGCCAGCAGCCCCGGGACAGGGAATGAGCAGTTCTTC
j_gene: TRBJ2-3; d_gene: -; abundance: -; v_gene: TRBV9; CDR3aa: CASSPSQGTQYF; CDR3nt: TGTGCCAGCAGCCCTAGCCAGGGGACGCAGTATTTT
j_gene: TRBJ1-1; d_gene: -; abundance: -; v_gene: TRBV28; CDR3aa: CASSYHDRLNTEAFF; CDR3nt: TGTGCCAGCAGTTATCACGACAGGTTGAACACTGAAGCTTTCTTT
j_gene: TRBJ2-3; d_gene: TRBD2; abundance: -; v_gene: TRBV4-3; CDR3aa: CASSQGDTSGRVLAAEDTQYF; CDR3nt: TGCGCCAGCAGCCAAGGTGATACTAGCGGGAGGGTCCTAGCCGCAGAAGATACGCAGTATTTT
j_gene: TRBJ2-2; d_gene: -; abundance: -; v_gene: TRBV5-1; CDR3aa: CASSLASHTGELFF; CDR3nt: TGCGCCAGCAGCTTAGCTAGCCACACCGGGGAGCTGTTTTTT